This entry lists 2 T cell receptor beta chains sequenced from one sample in a study of shared clonotypes between healthy human individuals. Assay used: immunoSEQ multiplex PCR; TCRdb lists only in-frame clones, some missing. The sample records 780,000 or so clones, just under 75% being singletons. The sequencing input was memory CD4+ T cells sorted from blood. Subset denoted: CD45RA-negative fraction. Source of these receptors: a young woman in good health.

This rearrangement joins TRBV25-1 to TRBJ2-5, with 8 bases matching TRBD1. V was clipped by 6 bases and J by 5 bases; unmatched bases: 8. This CDR3 is built from 14 residues. CDR1 is MGHDK, CDR2 SYGVNS, per germline. CDR3 sequence (DNA): TGTGCCAGCAGCAGGTCAGGGGGCTGGGAGACCCAGTACTTC. This translates into CASSRSGGWETQYF.

This clone appeared a few times. The chain couples TRBV2 to TRBJ1-1, with D perhaps matching TRBD1 (5 bases). The V end lost 9 bases, the J end lost 10 bases, and 18 bases lay between the germline ends. Germline CDR1 and CDR2: SNHLY and FYNNEI. The CDR3 has 12 residues. CDR3 amino acids: CARTTGGPGAFF. The CDR3 nucleotides read TGTGCCAGGACTACCGGGGGTCCAGGAGCTTTCTTT.